This passage covers 15 T cell receptor beta chains from one sample sequenced in a study of blood T cells in healthy people across ages. Sample-barcoded 5' priming and a J-beta primer mix drove a second PCR of 7 to 11 cycles. Using its own MiXCR run on the 5' RACE reads, TCRdb lists one record per CDR3 protein. The sample has around 1,500,000 distinct CDR3 sequences, around 39% seen once. Sequencing was carried out using blood. The receptors derive from a woman aged 18-29 years in good health.

The chain carries TRBV20-1 and TRBJ2-1, with 8 bases matching TRBD1. Germline V gene data show CDR1 as DFQATT and CDR2 as SNEGSKA (reference sequence). V lost 5 bases and J lost 10; bases outside the gene matches: 7. CDR3 length equals 12 residues. CDR3 coding DNA: TGCAGTGCTGGAAGACAGGGGCAGGAGCAGTTCTTC. It yields the protein CSAGRQGQEQFF.

This clonotype has just a few counts. The chain couples TRBV4-1 to TRBJ1-2, with D perhaps TRBD1 (5 bases). Germline CDR1 is MGHRA and CDR2 is YSYEKL. The ends were cut back, 4 bases at V and 3 bases at J, with 15 bases in the middle. This CDR3 is 15 amino acids long. In nucleotides, the CDR3 is TGCGCCAGCAGCCCCTTGTTAGGGGCGGACTATGGCTACACCTTC. Encoded protein: CASSPLLGADYGYTF.

V and J are TRBV24-1 and TRBJ2-7, with D unresolved. The germline CDR1 and CDR2 sequences are KGHDR and SFDVKD. The CDR3 runs 18 residues. V was trimmed by 2 bases and J by 2 bases, leaving 21 bases between them. CDR3 in amino acids: CATSDSGGTPPEAYEQYF. The DNA for the CDR3 is TGTGCCACCAGTGATTCCGGCGGCACTCCTCCAGAGGCCTACGAGCAGTACTTC.

As concerns this clonotype: The junction departs from the called germline gene at one end, perhaps through a read error. The chain couples TRBV5-6 to TRBJ1-2; tentatively, D is TRBD1 (5 bases). This CDR3 region has 13 residues. Germline V gives CDR1 SGHDT, CDR2 YYEEEE. As DNA, the CDR3 is TGTGTCAGCAGCCCGGGACGCAACTATGGCTACACCTTC. This encodes CVSSPGRNYGYTF.

The table lists this clonotype with many counts. The CDR3 DNA reads as TGCAGTGCTAGAGTAGTGTTAGGAGCGACCTCCTACGAGCAGTACTTC. It encodes CSARVVLGATSYEQYF. The genes are TRBV20-1 and TRBJ2-7, with no clear D. Germline CDR1 reads DFQATT; CDR2 reads SNEGSKA (reference sequence). CDR3 length: 16 amino acids. V was pared by 1 base and J by 0 bases, with 16 bases between.

This chain uses TRBV12-3 or TRBV12-4 with TRBJ2-4; no clear D gene. The CDR3 totals 15 residues. V was trimmed by 1 base and J by 6 bases, leaving 13 bases between them. The DNA of the CDR3 is TGTGCCAGCAGTTTAGGGTTAGGGAACGGAAACATTCAGTACTTC. Amino acids: CASSLGLGNGNIQYF.

This clonotype was counted at least ten times. This chain connects TRBV20-1 to TRBJ2-3; D not resolved. CDR1 is DFQATT, CDR2 SNEGSKA, per germline (reference sequence). The CDR3 has 13 amino acids. Trimming shortened V by 2 bases and J by 2 bases, and 8 bases separated the two germline ends. CDR3 nucleotides: TGCAGTGCTAGAAGACTTGACACAGATACGCAGTATTTT. This codes for CSARRLDTDTQYF.

The V and J genes are TRBV12-3 or TRBV12-4 and TRBJ2-5; 8 bases line up with TRBD2. The CDR3 has 16 amino acids. Germline trimming cut 6 bases from V and 2 bases from J; bases unmatched to any gene: 11. The CDR3 here is CASRSSRTSQQETQYF. The CDR3 nucleotides read TGTGCCAGCAGATCTAGCCGGACTAGCCAGCAAGAGACCCAGTACTTC.

This chain connects TRBV27 to TRBJ2-7; TRBD2 might be the D (6 bases). The CDR3 covers 14 residues. The ends were cut back, 6 bases at V and 7 bases at J, with 19 bases in the middle. CDR1 is MNHEY, CDR2 SMNVEV, per germline (reference sequence). The CDR3 DNA is TGTGCCAGCAGCCCGGGACTGCGGGCTGGGGAGCAGTACTTC. Protein: CASSPGLRAGEQYF.

The genes are TRBV3-1 and TRBJ2-3; 13 bases match TRBD2. Germline V gene sequence: CDR1 LGHDT, CDR2 YNNKEL (reference sequence). With V trimmed by 1 base and J by 9 bases, 7 bases remained unmatched. The CDR3 has 16 amino acids. The CDR3, as DNA: TGTGCCAGCAGCCAAGCTACTAGCGGGGGGGCCGGGACGCAGTATTTT. Its translation: CASSQATSGGAGTQYF.

In the case of this clonotype: At one end, the junction sequence differs from germline, possibly due to a read error. CDR3 sequence (DNA): TGTGCCAGCATTGAAGACAGGGGGACGAAGTTCTTC. Translated: CASIEDRGTKFF. The chain links TRBV2 to TRBJ2-1, with 9 bases aligning to TRBD1. Germline loops: CDR1 SNHLY, CDR2 FYNNEI. The CDR3 contains 12 residues.

About this clonotype: Mismatch with germline at one junction end may stem from a read error. The chain employs TRBV20-1 and TRBJ2-1, with 13 bases that match TRBD2. The germline V gene encodes CDR1 DFQATT and CDR2 SNEGSKA (reference sequence). The length of the CDR3 is 16 residues. The CDR3 here is CGARDRRLAGGFEQFF. The DNA of the CDR3 is TGCGGTGCTAGAGATCGGAGACTAGCGGGAGGTTTTGAGCAGTTCTTC.

The rearrangement uses TRBV20-1 and TRBJ2-1, with TRBD1 matching over 9 bases. Germline loops: CDR1 DFQATT, CDR2 SNEGSKA (reference sequence). Trimming at V came to 0 bases and at J to 9 bases, leaving 6 bases not matched to a gene. CDR3 length: 14 residues. CDR3 in amino acids: CSARDRDRDLEQFF. The CDR3 bases are TGCAGTGCTAGAGACCGGGACAGGGATCTTGAGCAGTTCTTC.

To note about this clonotype: One junction end disagrees with the germline gene, perhaps due to a read error. The CDR3 reads CTSSFVGGAYEQYF. CDR3 nucleotide sequence: TGTACCAGCAGTTTTGTCGGGGGAGCCTACGAGCAGTACTTC. The J gene is TRBJ2-7, the V gene TRBV12-3 or TRBV12-4, with a tentative D call TRBD2 (6 bases). This CDR3 is built from 14 residues.

CDR3 DNA sequence: TGTGCCAGCACACACCCAGGGGGGGGGCCAGGCACTGAAGCTTTCTTT. Translated, it gives CASTHPGGGPGTEAFF. V is TRBV12-3 or TRBV12-4 and J is TRBJ1-1; 7 bases fit TRBD1. The CDR3 runs 16 residues. J gave up 4 bases and V 7 bases, and 15 bases lay outside the gene matches.